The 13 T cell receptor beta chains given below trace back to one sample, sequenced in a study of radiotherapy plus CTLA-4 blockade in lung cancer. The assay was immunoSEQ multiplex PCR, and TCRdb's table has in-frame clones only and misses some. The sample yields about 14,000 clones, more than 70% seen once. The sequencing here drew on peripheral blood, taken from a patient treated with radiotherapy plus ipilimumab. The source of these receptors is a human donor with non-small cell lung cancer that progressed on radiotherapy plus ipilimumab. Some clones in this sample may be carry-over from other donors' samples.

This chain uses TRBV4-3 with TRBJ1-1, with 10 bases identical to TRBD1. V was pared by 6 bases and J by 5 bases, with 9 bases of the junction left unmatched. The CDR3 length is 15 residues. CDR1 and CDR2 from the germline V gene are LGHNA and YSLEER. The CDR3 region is CASRPGQGFVTEAFF. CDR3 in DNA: TGCGCCAGCAGACCGGGACAGGGGTTTGTGACTGAAGCTTTCTTT.

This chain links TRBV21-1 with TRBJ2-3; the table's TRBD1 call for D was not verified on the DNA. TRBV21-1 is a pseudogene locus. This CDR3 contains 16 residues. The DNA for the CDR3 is TGTGCCAGCAGTCAAGAGGCGGACAGGGGGCTTGATACGCAGTATTTT. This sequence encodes CASSQEADRGLDTQYF.

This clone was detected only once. CDR3 DNA sequence: TGTGCCACCCAGGATAGGGGAAACCCCAATGAGCAGTTCTTC. It specifies CATQDRGNPNEQFF. V usage is TRBV10-3 and J usage is TRBJ2-1; the D gene is possibly TRBD1 (5 bases). V was trimmed by 10 bases and J by 6 bases, leaving 19 bases between them. Germline V gene data show CDR1 as ENHRY and CDR2 as SYGVKD. The CDR3 is 14 amino acids.

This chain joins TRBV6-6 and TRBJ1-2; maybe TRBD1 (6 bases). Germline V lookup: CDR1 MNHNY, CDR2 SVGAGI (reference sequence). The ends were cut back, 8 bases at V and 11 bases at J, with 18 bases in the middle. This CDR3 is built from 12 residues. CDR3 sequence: CASFAGDTYYTF. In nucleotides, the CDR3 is TGTGCCAGCTTCGCAGGGGATACTTATTACACCTTC.

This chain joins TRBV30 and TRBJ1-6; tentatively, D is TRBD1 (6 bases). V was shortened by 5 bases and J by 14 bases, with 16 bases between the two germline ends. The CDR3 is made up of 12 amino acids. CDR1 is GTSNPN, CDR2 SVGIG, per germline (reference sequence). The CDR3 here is CAWGLSRGTLHF. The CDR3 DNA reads TGTGCCTGGGGTCTCTCCAGGGGAACCCTCCACTTT.

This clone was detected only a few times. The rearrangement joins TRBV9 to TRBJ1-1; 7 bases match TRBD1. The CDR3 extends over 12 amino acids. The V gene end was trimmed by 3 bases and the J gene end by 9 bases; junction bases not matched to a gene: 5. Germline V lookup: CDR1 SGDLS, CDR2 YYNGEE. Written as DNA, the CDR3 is TGTGCCAGCAGCGAGAGGGGACAGAAAGCTTTCTTT. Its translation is CASSERGQKAFF.

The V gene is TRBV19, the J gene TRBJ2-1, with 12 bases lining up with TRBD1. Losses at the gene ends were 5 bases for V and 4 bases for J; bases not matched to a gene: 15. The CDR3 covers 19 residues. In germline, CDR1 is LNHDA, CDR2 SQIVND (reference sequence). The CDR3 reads CASSGDRGQTIVMYNEQFF. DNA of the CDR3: TGTGCCAGTAGTGGGGACAGGGGGCAAACGATTGTAATGTACAATGAGCAGTTCTTC.

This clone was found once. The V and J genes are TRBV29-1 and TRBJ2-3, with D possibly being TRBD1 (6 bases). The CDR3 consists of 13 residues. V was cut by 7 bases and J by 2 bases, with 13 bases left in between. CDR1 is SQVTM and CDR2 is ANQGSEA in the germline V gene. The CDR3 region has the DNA TGCAGCGGCAAGACAGGTTACACAGATACGCAGTATTTT. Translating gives CSGKTGYTDTQYF.

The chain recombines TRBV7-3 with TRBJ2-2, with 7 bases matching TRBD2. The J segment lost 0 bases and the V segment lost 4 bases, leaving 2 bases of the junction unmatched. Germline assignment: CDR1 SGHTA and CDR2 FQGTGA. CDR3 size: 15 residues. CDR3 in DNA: TGTGCCAGCAGCTCCGGGACTACGAACACCGGGGAGCTGTTTTTT. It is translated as CASSSGTTNTGELFF.

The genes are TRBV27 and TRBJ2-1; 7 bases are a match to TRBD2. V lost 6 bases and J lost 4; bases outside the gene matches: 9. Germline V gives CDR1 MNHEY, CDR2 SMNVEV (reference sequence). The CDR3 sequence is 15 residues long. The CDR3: CASSIGLAVYNEQFF. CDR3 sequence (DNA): TGTGCCAGCAGCATCGGGCTAGCGGTTTACAATGAGCAGTTCTTC.

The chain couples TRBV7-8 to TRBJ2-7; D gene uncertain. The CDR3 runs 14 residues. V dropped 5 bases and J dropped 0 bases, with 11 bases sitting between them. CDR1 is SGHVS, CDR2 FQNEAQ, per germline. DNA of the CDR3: TGTGCCAGCAGCAGTAGCCCAAGCTCCTACGAGCAGTACTTC. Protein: CASSSSPSSYEQYF.

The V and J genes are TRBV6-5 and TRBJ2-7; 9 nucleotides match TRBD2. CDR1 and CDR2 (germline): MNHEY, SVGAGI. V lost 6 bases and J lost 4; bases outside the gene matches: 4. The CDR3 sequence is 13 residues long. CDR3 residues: CASRTSGTYEQYF. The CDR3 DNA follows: TGTGCCAGCAGGACTAGCGGAACATACGAGCAGTACTTC.

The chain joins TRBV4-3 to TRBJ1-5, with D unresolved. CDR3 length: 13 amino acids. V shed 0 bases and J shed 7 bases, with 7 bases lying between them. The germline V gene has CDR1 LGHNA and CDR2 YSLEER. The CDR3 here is CASSQERGQPQHF. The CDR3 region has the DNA TGCGCCAGCAGCCAAGAACGAGGACAGCCCCAGCATTTT.